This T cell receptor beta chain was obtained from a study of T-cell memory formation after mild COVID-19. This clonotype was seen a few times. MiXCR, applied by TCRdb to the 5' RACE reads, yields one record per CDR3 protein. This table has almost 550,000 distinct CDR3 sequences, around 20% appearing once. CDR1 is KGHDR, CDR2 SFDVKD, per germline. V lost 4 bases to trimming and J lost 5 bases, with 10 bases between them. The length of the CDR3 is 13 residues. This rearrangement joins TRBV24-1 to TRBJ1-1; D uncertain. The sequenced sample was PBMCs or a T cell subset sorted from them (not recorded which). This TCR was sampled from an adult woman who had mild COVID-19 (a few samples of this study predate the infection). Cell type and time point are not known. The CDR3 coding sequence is TGTGCCACCAGTGACCCCTGGGGTACTGAAGCTTTCTTT. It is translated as CATSDPWGTEAFF.